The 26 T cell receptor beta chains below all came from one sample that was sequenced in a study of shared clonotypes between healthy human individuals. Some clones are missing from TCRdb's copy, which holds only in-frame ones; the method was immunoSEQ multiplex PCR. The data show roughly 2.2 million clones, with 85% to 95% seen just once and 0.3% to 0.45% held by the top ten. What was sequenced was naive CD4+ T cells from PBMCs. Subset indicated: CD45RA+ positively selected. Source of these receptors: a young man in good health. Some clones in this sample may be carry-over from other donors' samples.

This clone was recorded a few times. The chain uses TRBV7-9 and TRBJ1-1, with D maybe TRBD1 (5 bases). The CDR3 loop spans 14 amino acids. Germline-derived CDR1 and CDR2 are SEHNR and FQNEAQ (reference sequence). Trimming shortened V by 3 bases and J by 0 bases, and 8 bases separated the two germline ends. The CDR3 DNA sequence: TGTGCCAGCAGCTTGGGACCCATGAACACTGAAGCTTTCTTT. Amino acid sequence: CASSLGPMNTEAFF.

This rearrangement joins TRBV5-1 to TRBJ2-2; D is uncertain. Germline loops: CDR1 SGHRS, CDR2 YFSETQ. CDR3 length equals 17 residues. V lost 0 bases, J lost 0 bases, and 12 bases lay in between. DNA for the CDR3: TGCGCCAGCAGCTTGGAAGGGCGGAACACGAACACCGGGGAGCTGTTTTTT. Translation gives CASSLEGRNTNTGELFF.

The chain's CDR3 is CASSPGGESTDTQYF. In nucleotides, the CDR3 is TGCGCCAGCAGCCCCGGGGGGGAGTCCACAGATACGCAGTATTTT. The chain recombines TRBV23-1 with TRBJ2-3, with TRBD2 matching over 8 bases. TRBV23-1 is an ORF; its function is uncertain. The CDR3 totals 15 residues. V lost 6 bases and J lost 2; bases outside the gene matches: 7.

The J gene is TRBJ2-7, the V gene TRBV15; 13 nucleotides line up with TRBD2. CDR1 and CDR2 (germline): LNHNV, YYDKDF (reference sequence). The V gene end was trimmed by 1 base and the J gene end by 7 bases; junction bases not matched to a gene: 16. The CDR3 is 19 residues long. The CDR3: CATSRAFGAGTSGTKEQYF. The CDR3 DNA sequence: TGTGCCACCAGCAGAGCGTTTGGCGCAGGGACTAGCGGGACAAAGGAGCAGTACTTC.

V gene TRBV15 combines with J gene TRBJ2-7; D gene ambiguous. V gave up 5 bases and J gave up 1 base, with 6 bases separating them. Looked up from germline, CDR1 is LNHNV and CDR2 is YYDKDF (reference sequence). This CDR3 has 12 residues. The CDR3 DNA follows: TGTGCCACCAGCTCTGGGTCCTACGAGCAGTACTTC. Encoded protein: CATSSGSYEQYF. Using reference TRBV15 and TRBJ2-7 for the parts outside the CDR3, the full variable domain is DAMVIQNPRYQVTQFGKPVTLSCSQTLNHNVMYWYQQKSSQAPKLLFHYYDKDFNNEADTPDNFQSRRPNTSFCFLDIRSPGLGDTAMYLCATSSGSYEQYFGPGTRLTVT.

In nucleotides, the CDR3 is TGTGCCAGCTCACCACCGTTGGGAGGGGATACGCAGTATTTT. Its protein product is CASSPPLGGDTQYF. The chain recombines TRBV18 with TRBJ2-3, with TRBD2 matching 7 bases. The germline V gene encodes CDR1 KGHSH and CDR2 LQKENI. After removal of 0 bases from V and 6 bases from J, the junction contained 3 bases not matched to a gene. The CDR3 runs 14 residues. Full variable domain (outside the CDR3, taken from reference TRBV18 and TRBJ2-3): NAGVMQNPRHLVRRRGQEARLRCSPMKGHSHVYWYRQLPEEGLKFMVYLQKENIIDESGMPKERFSAEFPKEGPSILRIQQVVRGDSAAYFCASSPPLGGDTQYFGPGTRLTVL.

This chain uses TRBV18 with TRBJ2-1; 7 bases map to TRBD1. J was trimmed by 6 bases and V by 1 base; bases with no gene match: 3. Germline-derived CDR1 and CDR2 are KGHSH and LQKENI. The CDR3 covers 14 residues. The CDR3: CASSPQGAANEQFF. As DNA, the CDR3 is TGTGCCAGCTCACCACAGGGGGCGGCCAATGAGCAGTTCTTC.

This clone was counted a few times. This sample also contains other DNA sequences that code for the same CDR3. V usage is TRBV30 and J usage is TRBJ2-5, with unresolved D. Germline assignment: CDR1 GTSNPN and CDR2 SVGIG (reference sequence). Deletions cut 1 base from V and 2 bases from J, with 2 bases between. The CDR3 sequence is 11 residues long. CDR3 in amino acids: CAWSAQETQYF. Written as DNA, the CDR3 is TGTGCCTGGAGTGCGCAAGAGACCCAGTACTTC.

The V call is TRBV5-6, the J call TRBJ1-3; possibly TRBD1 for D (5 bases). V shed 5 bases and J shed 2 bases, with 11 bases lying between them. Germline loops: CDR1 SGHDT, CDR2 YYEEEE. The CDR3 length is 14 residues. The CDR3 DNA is TGTGCCAGCAGGATGCAGGGTACTGGAAACACCATATATTTT. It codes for CASRMQGTGNTIYF.

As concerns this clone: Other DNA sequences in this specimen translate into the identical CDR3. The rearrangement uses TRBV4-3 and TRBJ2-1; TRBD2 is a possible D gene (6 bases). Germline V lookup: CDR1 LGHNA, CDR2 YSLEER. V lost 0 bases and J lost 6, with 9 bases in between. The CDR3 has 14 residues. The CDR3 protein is CASSQEGRGNEQFF. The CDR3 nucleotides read TGCGCCAGCAGCCAAGAAGGGCGGGGCAATGAGCAGTTCTTC.

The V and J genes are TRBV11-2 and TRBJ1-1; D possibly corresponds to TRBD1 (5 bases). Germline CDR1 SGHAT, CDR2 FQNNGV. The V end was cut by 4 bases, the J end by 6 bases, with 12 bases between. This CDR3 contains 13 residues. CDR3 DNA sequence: TGTGCCAGCAGCTCCGGGGGTCGGGCTGAAGCTTTCTTT. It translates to CASSSGGRAEAFF.

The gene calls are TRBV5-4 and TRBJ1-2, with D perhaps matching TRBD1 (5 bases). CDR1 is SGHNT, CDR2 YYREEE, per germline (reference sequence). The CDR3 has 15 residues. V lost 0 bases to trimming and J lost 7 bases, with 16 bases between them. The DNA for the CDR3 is TGTGCCAGCAGCTTGGGGGGAGGGGCTCTTGCTGGCTACACCTTC. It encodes CASSLGGGALAGYTF.

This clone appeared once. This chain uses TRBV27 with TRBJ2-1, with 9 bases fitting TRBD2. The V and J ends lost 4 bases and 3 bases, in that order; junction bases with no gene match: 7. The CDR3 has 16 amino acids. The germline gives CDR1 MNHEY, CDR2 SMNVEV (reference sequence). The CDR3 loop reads CASSSLAGPRYNEQFF. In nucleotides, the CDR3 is TGTGCCAGCAGTTCCCTAGCGGGACCCCGCTACAATGAGCAGTTCTTC.

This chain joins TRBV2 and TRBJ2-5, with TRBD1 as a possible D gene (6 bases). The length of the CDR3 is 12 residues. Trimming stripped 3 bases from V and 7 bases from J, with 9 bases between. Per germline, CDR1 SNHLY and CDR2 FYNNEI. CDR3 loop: CASSEGARTQYF. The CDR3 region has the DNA TGTGCCAGCAGTGAGGGGGCGAGGACCCAGTACTTC.

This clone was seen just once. This chain's CDR3 is CATKVREHQETQYF. DNA of the CDR3: TGTGCCACCAAGGTCCGGGAGCATCAAGAGACCCAGTACTTC. The J gene is TRBJ2-5, the V gene TRBV6-5, with D possibly matching TRBD2 (6 bases). Germline lookup yields CDR1 MNHEY and CDR2 SVGAGI. The V and J ends lost 10 bases and 2 bases respectively, with 17 bases between them. This CDR3 has 14 residues.

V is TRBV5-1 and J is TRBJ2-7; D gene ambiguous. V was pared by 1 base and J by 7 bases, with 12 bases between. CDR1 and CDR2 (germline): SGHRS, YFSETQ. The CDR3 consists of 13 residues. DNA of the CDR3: TGCGCCAGCAGCTTGAGCCAGGTAGGGGAGCAGTACTTC. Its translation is CASSLSQVGEQYF. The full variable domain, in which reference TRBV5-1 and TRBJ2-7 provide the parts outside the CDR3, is KAGVTQTPRYLIKTRGQQVTLSCSPISGHRSVSWYQQTPGQGLQFLFEYFSETQRNKGNFPGRFSGRQFSNSRSEMNVSTLELGDSALYLCASSLSQVGEQYFGPGTRLTVT.

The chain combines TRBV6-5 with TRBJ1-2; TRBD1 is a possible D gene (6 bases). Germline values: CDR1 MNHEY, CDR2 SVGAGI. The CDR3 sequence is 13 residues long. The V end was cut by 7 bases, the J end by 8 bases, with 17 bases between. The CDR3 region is CASTLTQGLGYTF. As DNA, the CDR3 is TGTGCCAGCACTCTTACCCAGGGGCTAGGCTACACCTTC.

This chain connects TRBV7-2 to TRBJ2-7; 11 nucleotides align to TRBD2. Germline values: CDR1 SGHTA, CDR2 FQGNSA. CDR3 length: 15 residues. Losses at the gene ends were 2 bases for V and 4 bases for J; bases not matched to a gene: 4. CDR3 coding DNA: TGTGCCAGCAGCTTAAGGGTAGCGGGAGGGTACGAGCAGTACTTC. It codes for CASSLRVAGGYEQYF. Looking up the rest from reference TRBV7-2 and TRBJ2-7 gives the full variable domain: GAGVSQSPSNKVTEKGKDVELRCDPISGHTALYWYRQSLGQGLEFLIYFQGNSAPDKSGLPSDRFSAERTGGSVSTLTIQRTQQEDSAVYLCASSLRVAGGYEQYFGPGTRLTVT.

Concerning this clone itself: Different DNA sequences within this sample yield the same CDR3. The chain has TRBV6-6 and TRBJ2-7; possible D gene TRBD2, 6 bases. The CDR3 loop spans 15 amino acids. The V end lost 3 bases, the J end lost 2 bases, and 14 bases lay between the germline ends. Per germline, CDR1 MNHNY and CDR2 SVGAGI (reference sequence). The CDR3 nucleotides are TGTGCCAGCAGTTATACCGGGACGGGGGCCTACGAGCAGTACTTC. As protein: CASSYTGTGAYEQYF.

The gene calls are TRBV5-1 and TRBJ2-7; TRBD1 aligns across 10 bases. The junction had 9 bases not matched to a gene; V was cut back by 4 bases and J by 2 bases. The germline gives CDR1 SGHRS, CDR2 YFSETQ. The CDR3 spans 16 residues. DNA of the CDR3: TGCGCCAGCAGCAAGACAGGGGGCGGGGTGCCCTACGAGCAGTACTTC. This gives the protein CASSKTGGGVPYEQYF.

The chain's CDR3 is CASSLVSRGTYEQYF. Here the CDR3 DNA reads TGTGCCAGCAGCTTAGTGAGTAGGGGTACCTACGAGCAGTACTTC. The gene calls are TRBV7-2 and TRBJ2-7, with a weak D call TRBD1 (5 bases). V lost 1 base and J 2 bases, leaving 12 bases between the germline ends. The CDR3 loop spans 15 amino acids. From germline, CDR1 is SGHTA and CDR2 FQGNSA.

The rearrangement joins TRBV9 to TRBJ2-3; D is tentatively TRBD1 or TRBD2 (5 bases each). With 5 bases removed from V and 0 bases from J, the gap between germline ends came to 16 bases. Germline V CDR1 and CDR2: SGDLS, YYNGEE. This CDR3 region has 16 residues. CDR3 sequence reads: CASSGAGRGSTDTQYF. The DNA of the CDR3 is TGTGCCAGCAGTGGGGCAGGGAGAGGAAGCACAGATACGCAGTATTTT.

The CDR3, as DNA: TGTGCCAGCAGCCCAGGTAGCGGGAGGTTCTACGAGCAGTACTTC. Translated, it gives CASSPGSGRFYEQYF. The rearrangement uses TRBV9 and TRBJ2-7; 10 bases line up with TRBD2. CDR3 size: 15 residues. V shed 4 bases, J shed 3 bases, and the junction held 7 bases outside the gene matches. Germline V gene sequence: CDR1 SGDLS, CDR2 YYNGEE.

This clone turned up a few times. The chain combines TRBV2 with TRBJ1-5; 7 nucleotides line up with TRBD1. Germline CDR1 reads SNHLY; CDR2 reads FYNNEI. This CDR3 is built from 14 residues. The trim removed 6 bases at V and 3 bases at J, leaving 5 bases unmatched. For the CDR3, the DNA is TGTGCCAGCAGCGACGACAGGGACAATCAGCCCCAGCATTTT. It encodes CASSDDRDNQPQHF.

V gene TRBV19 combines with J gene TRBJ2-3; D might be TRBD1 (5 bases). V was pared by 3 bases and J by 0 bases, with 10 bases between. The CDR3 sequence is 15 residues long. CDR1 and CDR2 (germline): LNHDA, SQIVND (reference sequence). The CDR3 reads CASSIGQLSTDTQYF. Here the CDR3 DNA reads TGTGCCAGTAGTATCGGACAACTTAGCACAGATACGCAGTATTTT.

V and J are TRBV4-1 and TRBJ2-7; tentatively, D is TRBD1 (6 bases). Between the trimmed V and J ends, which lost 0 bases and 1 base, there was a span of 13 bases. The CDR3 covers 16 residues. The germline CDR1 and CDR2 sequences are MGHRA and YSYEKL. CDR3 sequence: CASSQERADRSYEQYF. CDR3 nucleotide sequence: TGCGCCAGCAGCCAAGAACGTGCGGACAGATCCTACGAGCAGTACTTC.